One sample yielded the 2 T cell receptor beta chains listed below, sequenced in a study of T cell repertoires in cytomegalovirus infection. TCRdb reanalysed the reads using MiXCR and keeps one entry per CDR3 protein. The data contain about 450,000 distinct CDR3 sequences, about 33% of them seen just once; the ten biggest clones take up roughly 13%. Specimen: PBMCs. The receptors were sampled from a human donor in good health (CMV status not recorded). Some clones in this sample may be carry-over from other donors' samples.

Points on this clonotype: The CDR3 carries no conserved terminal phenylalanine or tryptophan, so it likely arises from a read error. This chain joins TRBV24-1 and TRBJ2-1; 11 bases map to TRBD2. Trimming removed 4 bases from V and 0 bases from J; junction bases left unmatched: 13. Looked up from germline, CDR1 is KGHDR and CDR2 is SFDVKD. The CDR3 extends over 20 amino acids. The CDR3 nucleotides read TGTGCCACCAGTGACAAACTGGGACTAGCGGACGACAGCTCCTACAATGAGCAGTTCGTC. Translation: CATSDKLGLADDSSYNEQFV.

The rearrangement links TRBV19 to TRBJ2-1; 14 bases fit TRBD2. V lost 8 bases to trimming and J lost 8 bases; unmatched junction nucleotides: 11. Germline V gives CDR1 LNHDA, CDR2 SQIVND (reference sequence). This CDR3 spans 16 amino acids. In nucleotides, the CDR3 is TGTGCCAGTCATCCCTCCGGGACTAGCGGGGGTGATGAGCAGTTCTTC. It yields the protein CASHPSGTSGGDEQFF.